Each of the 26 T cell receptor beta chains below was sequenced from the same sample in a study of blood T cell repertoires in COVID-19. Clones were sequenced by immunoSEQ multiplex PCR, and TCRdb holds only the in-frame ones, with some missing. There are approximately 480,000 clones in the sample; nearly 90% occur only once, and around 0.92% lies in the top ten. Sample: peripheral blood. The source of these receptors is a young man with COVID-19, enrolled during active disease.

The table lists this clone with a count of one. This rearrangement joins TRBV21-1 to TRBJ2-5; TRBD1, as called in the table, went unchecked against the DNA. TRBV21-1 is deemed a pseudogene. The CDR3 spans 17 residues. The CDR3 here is CASATRRDRFGKSTQYF. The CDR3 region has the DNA TGTGCCAGCGCCACCCGCCGGGACAGGTTCGGCAAGAGTACCCAGTACTTC.

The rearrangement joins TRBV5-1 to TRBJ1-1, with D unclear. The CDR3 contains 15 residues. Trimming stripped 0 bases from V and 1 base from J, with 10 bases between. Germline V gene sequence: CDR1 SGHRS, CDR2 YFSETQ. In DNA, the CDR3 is TGCGCCAGCAGCTTGGCCCAGTTCGCGAACACTGAAGCTTTCTTT. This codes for CASSLAQFANTEAFF.

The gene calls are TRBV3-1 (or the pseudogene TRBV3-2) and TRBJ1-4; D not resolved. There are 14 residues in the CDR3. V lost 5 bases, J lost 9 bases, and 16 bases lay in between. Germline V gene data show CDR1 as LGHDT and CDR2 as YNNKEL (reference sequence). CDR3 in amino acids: CASSAGHRTKKLFF. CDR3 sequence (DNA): TGTGCCAGCAGCGCGGGTCACCGAACTAAAAAACTGTTTTTT.

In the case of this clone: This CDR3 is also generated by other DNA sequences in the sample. The CDR3 nucleotides read TGTGCCAGCAGCCAAAACACCGGGGAGCTGTTTTTT. Protein: CASSQNTGELFF. This sequence joins TRBV11-3 and TRBJ2-2; D remains unclear. Germline-derived CDR1 and CDR2 are SGHNT and YENEEA. The V end was cut by 5 bases, the J end by 2 bases, with 3 bases between. CDR3 size: 12 residues.

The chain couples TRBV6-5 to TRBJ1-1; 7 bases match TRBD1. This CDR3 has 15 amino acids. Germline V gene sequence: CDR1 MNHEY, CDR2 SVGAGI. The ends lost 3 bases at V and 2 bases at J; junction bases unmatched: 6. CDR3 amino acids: CASSYRGQINTEAFF. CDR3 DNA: TGTGCCAGCAGTTATAGGGGACAGATAAACACTGAAGCTTTCTTT.

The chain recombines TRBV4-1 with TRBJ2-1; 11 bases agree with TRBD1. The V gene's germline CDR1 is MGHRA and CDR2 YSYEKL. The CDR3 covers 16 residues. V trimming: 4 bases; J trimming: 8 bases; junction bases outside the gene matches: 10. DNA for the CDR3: TGCGCCAGCAGCCGACTGGACAGGGGGCGAGGGGATGAGCAGTTCTTC. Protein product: CASSRLDRGRGDEQFF.

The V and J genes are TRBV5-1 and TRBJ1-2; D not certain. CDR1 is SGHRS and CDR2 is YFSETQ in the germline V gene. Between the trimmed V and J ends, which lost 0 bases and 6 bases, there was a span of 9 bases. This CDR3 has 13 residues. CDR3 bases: TGCGCCAGCAGCTTGGGAGGGCCTGATGGCTACACCTTC. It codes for CASSLGGPDGYTF. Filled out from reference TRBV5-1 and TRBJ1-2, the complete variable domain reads KAGVTQTPRYLIKTRGQQVTLSCSPISGHRSVSWYQQTPGQGLQFLFEYFSETQRNKGNFPGRFSGRQFSNSRSEMNVSTLELGDSALYLCASSLGGPDGYTFGSGTRLTVV.

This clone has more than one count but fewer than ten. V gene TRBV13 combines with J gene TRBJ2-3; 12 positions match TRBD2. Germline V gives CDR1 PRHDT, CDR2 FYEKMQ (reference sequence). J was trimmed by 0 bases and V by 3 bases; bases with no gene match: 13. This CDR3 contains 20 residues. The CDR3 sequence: CASSFPGWRTSGNSTDTQYF. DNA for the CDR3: TGTGCCAGCAGCTTTCCAGGCTGGAGGACTAGCGGGAACAGCACAGATACGCAGTATTTT. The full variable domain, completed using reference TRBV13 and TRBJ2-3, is AAGVIQSPRHLIKEKRETATLKCYPIPRHDTVYWYQQGPGQDPQFLISFYEKMQSDKGSIPDRFSAQQFSDYHSELNMSSLELGDSALYFCASSFPGWRTSGNSTDTQYFGPGTRLTVL.

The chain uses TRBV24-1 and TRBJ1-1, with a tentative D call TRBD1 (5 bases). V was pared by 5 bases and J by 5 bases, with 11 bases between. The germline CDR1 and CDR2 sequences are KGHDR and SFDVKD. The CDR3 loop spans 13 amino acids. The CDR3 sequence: CATSVGKGTEAFF. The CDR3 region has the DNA TGTGCCACCAGTGTGGGGAAGGGGACTGAAGCTTTCTTT.

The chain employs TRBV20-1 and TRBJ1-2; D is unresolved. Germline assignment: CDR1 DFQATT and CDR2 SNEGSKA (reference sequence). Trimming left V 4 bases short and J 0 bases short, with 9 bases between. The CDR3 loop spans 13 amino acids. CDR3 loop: CSAIDIANYGYTF. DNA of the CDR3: TGCAGTGCTATTGACATAGCTAACTATGGCTACACCTTC.

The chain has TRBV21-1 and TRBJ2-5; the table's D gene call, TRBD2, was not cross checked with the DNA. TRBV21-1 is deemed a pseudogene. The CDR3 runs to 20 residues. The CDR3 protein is CASSKGGLAGGRDLQETQYF. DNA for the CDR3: TGTGCCAGCAGCAAAGGAGGACTAGCGGGAGGGAGGGACTTGCAAGAGACCCAGTACTTC.

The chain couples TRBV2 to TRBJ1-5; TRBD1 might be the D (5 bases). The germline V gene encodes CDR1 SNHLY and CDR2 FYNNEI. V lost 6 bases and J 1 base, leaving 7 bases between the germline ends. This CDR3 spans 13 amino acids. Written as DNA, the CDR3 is TGTGCCAGCAGGGAGGGGAGCAATCAGCCCCAGCATTTT. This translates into CASREGSNQPQHF.

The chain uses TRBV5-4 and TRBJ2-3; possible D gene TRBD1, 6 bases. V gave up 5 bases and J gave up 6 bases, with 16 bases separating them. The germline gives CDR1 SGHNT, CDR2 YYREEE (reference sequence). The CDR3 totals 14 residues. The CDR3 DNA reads TGTGCCAGCAGGGCCGGACAGTATGGGGATACGCAGTATTTT. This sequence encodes CASRAGQYGDTQYF.

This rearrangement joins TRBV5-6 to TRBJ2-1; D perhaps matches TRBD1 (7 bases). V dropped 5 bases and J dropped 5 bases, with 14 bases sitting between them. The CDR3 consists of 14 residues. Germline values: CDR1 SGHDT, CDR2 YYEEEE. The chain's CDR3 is CASRDDREDNEQFF. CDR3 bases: TGTGCCAGCAGGGATGACAGGGAGGACAATGAGCAGTTCTTC.

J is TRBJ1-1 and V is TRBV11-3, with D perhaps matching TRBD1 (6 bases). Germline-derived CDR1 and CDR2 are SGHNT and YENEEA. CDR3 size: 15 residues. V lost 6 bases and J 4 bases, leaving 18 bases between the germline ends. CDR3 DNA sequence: TGTGCCAGCAGGAAGAACGGACAGTTGATCACTGAAGCTTTCTTT. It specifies CASRKNGQLITEAFF.

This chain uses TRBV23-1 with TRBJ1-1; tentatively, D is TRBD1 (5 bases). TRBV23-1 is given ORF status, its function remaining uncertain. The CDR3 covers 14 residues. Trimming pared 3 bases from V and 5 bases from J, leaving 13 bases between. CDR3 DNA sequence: TGCGCCAGCAGTCATCCCCAGGGTTGGACTGAAGCTTTCTTT. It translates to CASSHPQGWTEAFF.

The CDR3 bases are TGTGCCAGCAGCACCCGGACTAGTCCTTGGGAGACCCAGTACTTC. This gives the protein CASSTRTSPWETQYF. This chain links TRBV7-2 with TRBJ2-5, with 7 nucleotides matching TRBD2. Germline CDR1 is SGHTA and CDR2 is FQGNSA. This CDR3 has 15 amino acids. V shed 5 bases and J 5 bases; nucleotides not matched to a gene: 11.

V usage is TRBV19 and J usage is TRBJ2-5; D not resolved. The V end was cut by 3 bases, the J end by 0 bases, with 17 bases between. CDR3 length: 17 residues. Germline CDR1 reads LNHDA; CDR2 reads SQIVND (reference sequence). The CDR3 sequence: CASSIISATLHQETQYF. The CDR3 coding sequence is TGTGCCAGTAGTATCATTTCCGCTACCCTCCACCAAGAGACCCAGTACTTC.

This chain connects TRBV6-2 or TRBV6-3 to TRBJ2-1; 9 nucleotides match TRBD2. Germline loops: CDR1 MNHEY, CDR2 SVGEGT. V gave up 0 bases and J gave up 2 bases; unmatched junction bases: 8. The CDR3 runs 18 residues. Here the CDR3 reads CASSYSPASGDAYNEQFF. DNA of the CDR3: TGTGCCAGCAGTTACTCCCCCGCTAGCGGGGACGCCTACAATGAGCAGTTCTTC.

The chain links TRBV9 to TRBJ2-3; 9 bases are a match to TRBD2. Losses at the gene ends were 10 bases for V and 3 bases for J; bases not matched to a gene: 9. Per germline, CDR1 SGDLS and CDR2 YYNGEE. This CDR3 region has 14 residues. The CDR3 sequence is CASSREGVTDTQYF. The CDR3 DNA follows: TGTGCCTCCTCGCGGGAGGGGGTAACAGATACGCAGTATTTT.

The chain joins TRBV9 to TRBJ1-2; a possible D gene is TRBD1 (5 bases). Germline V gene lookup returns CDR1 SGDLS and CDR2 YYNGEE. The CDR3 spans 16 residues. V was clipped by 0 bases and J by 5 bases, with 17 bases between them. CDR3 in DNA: TGTGCCAGCAGCGTAGCCAGGGAGGCCCGTCGGTATGGCTACACCTTC. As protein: CASSVAREARRYGYTF.

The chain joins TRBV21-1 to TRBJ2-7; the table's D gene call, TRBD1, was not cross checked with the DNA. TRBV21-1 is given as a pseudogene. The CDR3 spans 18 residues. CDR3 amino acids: CASSKDHQAQATSYEQYF. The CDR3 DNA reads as TGTGCCAGCAGCAAAGACCACCAGGCTCAGGCCACCTCCTACGAGCAGTACTTC.

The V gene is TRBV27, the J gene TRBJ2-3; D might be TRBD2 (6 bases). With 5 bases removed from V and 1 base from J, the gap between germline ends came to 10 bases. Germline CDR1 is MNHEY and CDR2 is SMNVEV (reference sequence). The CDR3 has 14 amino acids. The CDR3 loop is CASSVGGGTDTQYF. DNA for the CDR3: TGTGCCAGCAGTGTCGGCGGGGGCACAGATACGCAGTATTTT.

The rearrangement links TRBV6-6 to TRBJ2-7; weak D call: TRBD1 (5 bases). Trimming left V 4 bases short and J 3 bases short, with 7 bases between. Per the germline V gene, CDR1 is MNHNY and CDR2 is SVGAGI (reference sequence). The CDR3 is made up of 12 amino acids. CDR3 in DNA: TGTGCCAGCAGTTTAGGACACTACGAGCAGTACTTC. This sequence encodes CASSLGHYEQYF.

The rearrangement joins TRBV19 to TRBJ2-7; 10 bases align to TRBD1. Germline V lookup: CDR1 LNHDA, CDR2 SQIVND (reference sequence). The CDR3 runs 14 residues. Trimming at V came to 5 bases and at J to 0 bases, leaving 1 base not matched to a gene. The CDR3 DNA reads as TGTGCCAGTAGTTGGACAGGGGGCTCCTACGAGCAGTACTTC. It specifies CASSWTGGSYEQYF.

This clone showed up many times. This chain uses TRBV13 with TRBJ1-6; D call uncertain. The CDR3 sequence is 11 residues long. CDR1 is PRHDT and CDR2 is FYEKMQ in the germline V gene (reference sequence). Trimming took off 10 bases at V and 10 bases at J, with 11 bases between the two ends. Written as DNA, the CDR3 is TGTGCCACCTCGCCCGGGTCACCCCTCCACTTT. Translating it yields CATSPGSPLHF.